This T cell receptor beta chain is drawn from a study of cytomegalovirus exposure and HLA in healthy donors. The V end lost 3 bases, the J end lost 9 bases, and 12 bases lay between the germline ends. Germline V gene data show CDR1 as SGHRS and CDR2 as YFSETQ. This CDR3 has 12 amino acids. Repertoires were generated with immunoSEQ multiplex PCR, while TCRdb's copy carries only in-frame clones and drops some. The data hold about 330,000 clones, with roughly nine tenths observed a single time. The specimen was PBMCs. This sequence was found in a woman younger than 45 in good health and CMV-seropositive. The gene calls are TRBV5-1 and TRBJ1-1; D remains ambiguous. This CDR3 is CASSWDLDKAFF. The CDR3 DNA follows: TGCGCCAGCAGCTGGGATCTTGATAAAGCTTTCTTT.